A single sample is the source of the 22 T cell receptor beta chains below, sequenced in a study of blood T cell repertoires in COVID-19. Generated by immunoSEQ multiplex PCR, the TCRdb table keeps only in-frame clones and is missing some. The table shows about 110,000 clones, with about 75% occurring only once. The specimen was peripheral blood. The receptor source for this set is an elderly man with acute or convalescent COVID-19.

The chain carries TRBV6-2 or TRBV6-3 and TRBJ2-2; D is undetermined. V was pared by 0 bases and J by 7 bases, with 3 bases between. This CDR3 has 12 amino acids. CDR1 and CDR2 (germline): MNHEY, SVGEGT. The CDR3 loop reads CASSYSIGELFF. As DNA, the CDR3 is TGTGCCAGCAGTTACTCCATCGGGGAGCTGTTTTTT.

The rearrangement uses TRBV5-1 and TRBJ2-5, with D possibly TRBD1 on 5 matching bases. This CDR3 spans 17 amino acids. Trimming took off 6 bases at V and 0 bases at J, with 21 bases between the two ends. Germline loops: CDR1 SGHRS, CDR2 YFSETQ. CDR3 sequence (DNA): TGCGCCAGCACCGCTGGGTTGACAGCGAGGTACCAAGAGACCCAGTACTTC. As protein: CASTAGLTARYQETQYF.

Relative to its sample, this clone is medium-sized. Written as DNA, the CDR3 is TGTGCCAGCAGTTTGACAGGAGTTGGCTACACCTTC. The encoded protein is CASSLTGVGYTF. The V gene is TRBV28, the J gene TRBJ1-2, with D perhaps matching TRBD1 (6 bases). This CDR3 is 12 amino acids long. Germline V gene lookup returns CDR1 MDHEN and CDR2 SYDVKM. V was pared by 3 bases and J by 7 bases, with 9 bases between.

This clone was picked up one time. The chain recombines TRBV11-2 with TRBJ1-1; TRBD1 matches at 8 bases. With 5 bases clipped from V and 2 bases from J, the junction kept 4 bases outside the gene matches. CDR3 length: 14 residues. CDR1 and CDR2 (germline): SGHAT, FQNNGV. The chain's CDR3 is CASSTGQGNTEAFF. The CDR3 nucleotides are TGTGCCAGCAGCACCGGACAGGGTAACACTGAAGCTTTCTTT.

This clone was detected a few times. This rearrangement joins TRBV5-1 to TRBJ1-4; 8 nucleotides match TRBD1. The CDR3 totals 15 residues. The V and J ends lost 0 bases and 8 bases, in that order; junction bases with no gene match: 6. Per the germline V gene, CDR1 is SGHRS and CDR2 is YFSETQ. The CDR3 bases are TGCGCCAGCAGCTTGGGGACAGGGAGGAGCGAAAAACTGTTTTTT. The encoded protein is CASSLGTGRSEKLFF.

The rearrangement uses TRBV11-3 and TRBJ2-3; 9 nucleotides match TRBD2. Germline lookup yields CDR1 SGHNT and CDR2 YENEEA. The CDR3 runs to 15 residues. V trimming: 0 bases; J trimming: 7 bases; junction bases outside the gene matches: 5. The CDR3 coding sequence is TGTGCCAGCAGCTTAGATCGGCTAGCGGGAAATACGCAGTATTTT. Translated, it gives CASSLDRLAGNTQYF.

The chain uses TRBV5-1 and TRBJ1-5, with a tentative D call TRBD1 (6 bases). V was pared by 2 bases and J by 6 bases, with 12 bases between. This CDR3 contains 14 residues. Looked up from germline, CDR1 is SGHRS and CDR2 is YFSETQ. CDR3 in amino acids: CASSFGGAGQPQHF. CDR3 coding DNA: TGCGCCAGCAGCTTCGGGGGGGCCGGTCAGCCCCAGCATTTT.

This chain's CDR3 is CASSYSISQYEQYF. DNA for the CDR3: TGTGCCAGCAGTTACTCGATTTCCCAGTACGAGCAGTACTTC. The chain couples TRBV6-5 to TRBJ2-7; D gene uncertain. CDR1 is MNHEY and CDR2 is SVGAGI in the germline V gene. V lost 0 bases to trimming and J lost 4 bases, with 10 bases between them. The CDR3 contains 14 residues.

The sample holds a few counts of this clone. The rearrangement links TRBV9 to TRBJ2-7, with 9 bases identical to TRBD1. This CDR3 contains 17 residues. The V gene end was trimmed by 4 bases and the J gene end by 0 bases; junction bases not matched to a gene: 11. The V gene's germline CDR1 is SGDLS and CDR2 YYNGEE. CDR3 in amino acids: CASSKQGAYFNSYEQYF. CDR3 DNA: TGTGCCAGCAGCAAACAGGGGGCCTACTTTAACTCCTACGAGCAGTACTTC.

This clone has more than one count but fewer than ten. The chain couples TRBV10-3 to TRBJ2-7; 7 nucleotides line up with TRBD1. The germline V gene encodes CDR1 ENHRY and CDR2 SYGVKD. The CDR3 extends over 13 amino acids. V gave up 6 bases and J gave up 2 bases; unmatched junction bases: 4. The CDR3 DNA is TGTGCCATCAGGGACAGGTTTGCCTACGAGCAGTACTTC. It yields the protein CAIRDRFAYEQYF.

This clone has just a few counts. The chain employs TRBV29-1 and TRBJ2-3; TRBD1 matches 7 bases. Germline CDR1 is SQVTM and CDR2 is ANQGSEA. The V and J ends lost 8 bases and 4 bases, in that order; junction bases with no gene match: 9. The CDR3 covers 13 residues. The CDR3 loop is CSQAGQGADTQYF. The DNA for the CDR3 is TGCAGCCAGGCCGGGCAGGGGGCAGATACGCAGTATTTT.

This clone appeared a single time. The chain carries TRBV11-3 and TRBJ2-2; D unclear. The V gene's germline CDR1 is SGHNT and CDR2 YENEEA. V dropped 5 bases and J dropped 6 bases, with 19 bases sitting between them. CDR3 length: 16 residues. DNA of the CDR3: TGTGCCAGCAGCCCCCCCGGTCCCCACGGTTCCGGGGAGCTGTTTTTT. Protein sequence: CASSPPGPHGSGELFF.

The chain recombines TRBV5-1 with TRBJ2-2; perhaps TRBD1 as D (5 bases). V was clipped by 4 bases and J by 1 base, with 8 bases between them. Looked up from germline, CDR1 is SGHRS and CDR2 is YFSETQ. CDR3 length equals 14 residues. As DNA, the CDR3 is TGCGCCAGCAGCAATGGACAGAACACCGGGGAGCTGTTTTTT. This translates into CASSNGQNTGELFF.

The chain couples TRBV5-1 to TRBJ1-2, with D perhaps matching TRBD1 (5 bases). Germline CDR1 SGHRS, CDR2 YFSETQ. There are 14 residues in the CDR3. Trimming cost V 0 bases and J 13 bases, with 19 bases left between them. CDR3 in amino acids: CASSLGSDSWGGTF. Here the CDR3 DNA reads TGCGCCAGCAGCTTGGGTTCTGACTCCTGGGGGGGCACCTTC.

The V and J genes are TRBV9 and TRBJ2-7, with D perhaps TRBD2 (5 bases). This CDR3 contains 15 residues. The V gene's germline CDR1 is SGDLS and CDR2 YYNGEE. V was trimmed by 0 bases and J by 1 base, leaving 11 bases between them. The CDR3 DNA sequence: TGTGCCAGCAGCGTAGCGGGAAGTAAGTCCTACGAGCAGTACTTC. It is translated as CASSVAGSKSYEQYF.

The genes are TRBV4-1 and TRBJ1-1, with D tentatively TRBD1 (6 bases). From germline, CDR1 is MGHRA and CDR2 YSYEKL. This CDR3 is built from 15 residues. Trimming removed 6 bases from V and 5 bases from J, with 19 bases in between. CDR3 sequence reads: CASSPTGKRGTEAFF. CDR3 sequence (DNA): TGCGCCAGCAGTCCCACAGGGAAAAGGGGAACTGAAGCTTTCTTT.

The DNA for the CDR3 is TGTGCCAGCACCCTCGCTGAGGCGGGGACTGAAGCTTTCTTT. Its protein is CASTLAEAGTEAFF. The chain uses TRBV6-5 and TRBJ1-1; D uncertain. The length of the CDR3 is 14 residues. The V gene lost 7 bases and the J gene lost 5 bases, with 17 bases spanning the gap. Per germline, CDR1 MNHEY and CDR2 SVGAGI.

V usage is TRBV6-6 and J usage is TRBJ2-3; no clear D gene. This CDR3 comprises 15 residues. Trimming removed 0 bases at V and 7 bases at J, with 14 bases between. Germline values: CDR1 MNHNY, CDR2 SVGAGI (reference sequence). The CDR3 protein is CASSYSGASANTQYF. Written as DNA, the CDR3 is TGTGCCAGCAGTTACTCGGGCGCGAGTGCCAATACGCAGTATTTT.

The genes are TRBV4-3 and TRBJ2-7; 10 bases align to TRBD2. Germline V gene data show CDR1 as LGHNA and CDR2 as YSLEER. The CDR3 is 19 residues long. The V and J ends lost 0 bases and 5 bases, in that order; junction bases with no gene match: 16. The CDR3 spells CASSQELLSLAGAKNEQYF. CDR3 nucleotides: TGCGCCAGCAGCCAAGAACTGCTTAGTCTAGCGGGAGCAAAAAACGAGCAGTACTTC.

The gene calls are TRBV29-1 and TRBJ2-3; 8 positions match TRBD2. Germline CDR1 and CDR2: SQVTM and ANQGSEA. The CDR3 sequence is 14 residues long. V lost 3 bases to trimming and J lost 6 bases; unmatched junction nucleotides: 8. CDR3 sequence: CSVESTGGADTQYF. The CDR3, as DNA: TGCAGCGTTGAGTCAACGGGAGGGGCGGATACGCAGTATTTT.

V is TRBV28 and J is TRBJ2-1; D possibly corresponds to TRBD2 (6 bases). This CDR3 is 12 amino acids long. Trimming took 6 bases from V and 6 from J, leaving 9 bases between them. Germline V gene sequence: CDR1 MDHEN, CDR2 SYDVKM. The CDR3: CASSGSLNEQFF. As DNA, the CDR3 is TGTGCCAGCAGCGGGAGTCTCAATGAGCAGTTCTTC.

The genes are TRBV18 and TRBJ1-6, with 7 bases matching TRBD1. Germline V CDR1 and CDR2: KGHSH, LQKENI. Germline trimming cut 3 bases from V and 7 bases from J; bases unmatched to any gene: 3. This CDR3 has 14 residues. The CDR3 DNA is TGTGCCAGCTCACCCCAGGGGGGCAATTCACCCCTCCACTTT. Translating gives CASSPQGGNSPLHF.